The 13 T cell receptor beta chains in this list originate from one sample, sequenced in a study of blood T cells in healthy people across ages. Primers used in a second PCR of about 6 to 11 cycles were a sample-barcoded 5' primer and a J-beta primer mix. MiXCR was run by TCRdb on the 5' RACE reads, yielding one entry per CDR3 protein. The table lists about 970,000 distinct CDR3 sequences, 51% of them singletons, with around a fifth in the top ten. Specimen: blood. These receptors were obtained from a woman aged 55-69 years in good health.

V gene TRBV29-1 combines with J gene TRBJ2-7; D gene uncertain. Deletions cut 6 bases from V and 4 bases from J, with 16 bases between. Germline V gene sequence: CDR1 SQVTM, CDR2 ANQGSEA. The CDR3 consists of 13 residues. CDR3 bases: TGCAGCGTCCTCAGGAACCTGGGGTACGAGCAGTACTTC. This encodes CSVLRNLGYEQYF.

The chain employs TRBV30 and TRBJ1-1; tentatively, D is TRBD1 (6 bases). The CDR3 consists of 13 residues. V lost 3 bases, J lost 1 base, and 9 bases lay in between. Germline V gives CDR1 GTSNPN, CDR2 SVGIG (reference sequence). CDR3 nucleotide sequence: TGTGCCTGGAGAACAGGGCCGAACACTGAAGCTTTCTTT. Its translation: CAWRTGPNTEAFF.

This clonotype was observed once. This CDR3 reads CASSQQAGADTQYF. CDR3 in DNA: TGTGCCAGCTCACAGCAAGCGGGGGCAGATACGCAGTATTTT. The chain recombines TRBV18 with TRBJ2-3; 8 nucleotides match TRBD2. Germline CDR1 and CDR2: KGHSH and LQKENI. V gave up 4 bases and J gave up 4 bases; unmatched junction bases: 4. The CDR3 has 14 amino acids.

The chain joins TRBV28 to TRBJ2-5, with D perhaps assigned TRBD1 or TRBD2 (5 bases each). This CDR3 contains 14 residues. Trimming took 6 bases from V and 1 from J, leaving 12 bases between them. Germline-derived CDR1 and CDR2 are MDHEN and SYDVKM. The CDR3 nucleotides read TGTGCCAGCAGAGAGGGACCGATCCAAGAGACCCAGTACTTC. It is translated as CASREGPIQETQYF.

V usage is TRBV9 and J usage is TRBJ2-4; 10 bases map to TRBD2. Germline V gene lookup returns CDR1 SGDLS and CDR2 YYNGEE. V was pared by 2 bases and J by 13 bases, with 18 bases of the junction left unmatched. The CDR3 consists of 17 residues. The CDR3 sequence is CASSVEPGLAFGPPQYF. Written as DNA, the CDR3 is TGTGCCAGCAGCGTCGAGCCGGGACTAGCGTTTGGGCCGCCCCAGTACTTC.

Worth noting for this clonotype: This may be a read error, as it is one base from a much larger clone. CDR3 region: CASSHRWGQGSKNIQYF. The DNA for the CDR3 is TGTGCCAGCAGTCATCGGTGGGGACAGGGGTCCAAAAACATTCAGTACTTC. J is TRBJ2-4 and V is TRBV6-1; 10 bases agree with TRBD1. V trimming: 5 bases; J trimming: 2 bases; junction bases outside the gene matches: 9. Per germline, CDR1 MNHNS and CDR2 SASEGT. CDR3 length equals 17 residues.

The J gene is TRBJ2-7, the V gene TRBV11-2, with a weak D call TRBD1 (6 bases). CDR1 is SGHAT, CDR2 FQNNGV, per germline. The CDR3 runs 14 residues. V lost 6 bases to trimming and J lost 3 bases, with 15 bases between them. Here the CDR3 reads CASSSHRVGYEQYF. The CDR3 DNA reads as TGTGCCAGCAGTTCGCACAGGGTGGGCTACGAGCAGTACTTC.

This chain links TRBV2 with TRBJ2-3; 9 bases agree with TRBD2. In germline, CDR1 is SNHLY, CDR2 FYNNEI. V dropped 2 bases and J dropped 4; count of bases not matched to a gene: 7. The CDR3 spans 16 residues. CDR3 loop: CASSELAGGPPDTQYF. CDR3 DNA: TGTGCCAGCAGTGAACTGGCGGGAGGGCCCCCAGATACGCAGTATTTT.

V usage is TRBV6-1 and J usage is TRBJ2-7; D not resolved. V lost 4 bases and J 7 bases, leaving 14 bases between the germline ends. In germline, CDR1 is MNHNS, CDR2 SASEGT. This CDR3 has 13 amino acids. The CDR3 nucleotides read TGTGCCAGCAGTGGATCGGTTAAGCGAGAGCAGTACTTC. As protein: CASSGSVKREQYF.

J is TRBJ2-7 and V is TRBV10-3, with 7 nucleotides matching TRBD2. CDR1 is ENHRY, CDR2 SYGVKD, per germline. The CDR3 consists of 16 residues. V was pared by 4 bases and J by 0 bases, with 9 bases of the junction left unmatched. CDR3 in amino acids: CAISGASGINSYEQYF. In nucleotides, the CDR3 is TGTGCCATCAGTGGGGCTAGCGGTATCAACTCCTACGAGCAGTACTTC.

With regard to this clonotype: Germline is not matched at one junction end, which may reflect a read error. The chain combines TRBV7-3 with TRBJ2-1, with D perhaps TRBD2 (6 bases). Germline CDR1 is SGHTA and CDR2 is FQGTGA. This CDR3 has 15 amino acids. CDR3 loop: CVSSLKAGRRNEQFF. CDR3 in DNA: TGTGTCAGCAGCTTAAAGGCGGGAAGAAGGAATGAGCAGTTCTTC.

This clonotype was detected only a few times. This chain links TRBV18 with TRBJ2-6; TRBD1 matches at 11 bases. The J segment lost 2 bases and the V segment lost 3 bases, leaving 3 bases of the junction unmatched. CDR3 length: 17 residues. CDR1 and CDR2 from the germline V gene are KGHSH and LQKENI. CDR3 in DNA: TGTGCCAGCTCACCCTGGACAGGGGGCGCTGGGGCCAACGTCCTGACTTTC. Encoded protein: CASSPWTGGAGANVLTF. Drawing the rest from reference TRBV18 and TRBJ2-6, the complete variable domain is NAGVMQNPRHLVRRRGQEARLRCSPMKGHSHVYWYRQLPEEGLKFMVYLQKENIIDESGMPKERFSAEFPKEGPSILRIQQVVRGDSAAYFCASSPWTGGAGANVLTFGAGSRLTVL.

The gene calls are TRBV18 and TRBJ2-5; unclear D gene. Trimming removed 0 bases at V and 7 bases at J, with 12 bases between. The CDR3 is 14 amino acids. The germline V gene has CDR1 KGHSH and CDR2 LQKENI. This CDR3 reads CASSPPVLSGTQYF. The DNA for the CDR3 is TGTGCCAGCTCACCACCGGTTTTATCAGGGACCCAGTACTTC.